This T cell receptor beta chain derives from a study of PD-1 blockade in classical Hodgkin lymphoma. As for this clone: Antigen: not known.

General study points: At baseline, newly diagnosed patients reportedly showed less TCR diversity than healthy donors. While CD8+ TCR diversity did not rise significantly by C4D1, CD4+ TCR diversity did. Lower baseline TCR diversity marked trial partial responders and progressors.

Profiling relied on immunoSEQ multiplex PCR, and the TCRdb table lists in-frame clones only, not all of them. Among 75,000 to 100,000 clones listed, approximately 80% were seen once. Germline V gene data show CDR1 as SGDLS and CDR2 as YYNGEE. CDR3 length: 14 residues. Trimming shortened V by 0 bases and J by 5 bases, and 11 bases separated the two germline ends. All trial patients relapsed after autologous stem cell transplantation. This clonotype was obtained from a human donor with classical Hodgkin lymphoma. The chain couples TRBV9 to TRBJ1-2; TRBD1 is a possible D gene (6 bases). The material was peripheral blood mononuclear cells (PBMCs), obtained at baseline. This CDR3 is CASSVGQGTYGYTF. In DNA, the CDR3 is TGTGCCAGCAGCGTAGGGCAGGGGACTTATGGCTACACCTTC.